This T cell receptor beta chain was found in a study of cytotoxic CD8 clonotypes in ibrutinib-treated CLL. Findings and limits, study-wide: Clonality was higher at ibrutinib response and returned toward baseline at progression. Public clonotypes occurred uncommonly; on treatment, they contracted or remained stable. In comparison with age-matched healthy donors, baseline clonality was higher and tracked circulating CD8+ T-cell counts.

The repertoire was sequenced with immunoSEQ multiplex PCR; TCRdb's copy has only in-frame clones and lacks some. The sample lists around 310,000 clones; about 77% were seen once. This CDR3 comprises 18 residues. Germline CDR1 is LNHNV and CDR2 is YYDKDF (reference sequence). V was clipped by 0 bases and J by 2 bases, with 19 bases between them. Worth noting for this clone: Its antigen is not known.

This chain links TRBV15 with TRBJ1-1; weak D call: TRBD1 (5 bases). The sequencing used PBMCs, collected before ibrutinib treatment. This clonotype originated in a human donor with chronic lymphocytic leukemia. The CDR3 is CATSRDYLRTGGNTEAFF. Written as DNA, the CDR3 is TGTGCCACCAGCAGAGATTATCTGCGAACAGGTGGAAACACTGAAGCTTTCTTT.